The 27 T cell receptor beta chains given below trace back to one sample, sequenced in a study of blood T cells in healthy people across ages. The second PCR ran about 6 to 11 cycles with a sample-barcoded 5' primer and J-beta primers. A single record per CDR3 protein comes from TCRdb applying MiXCR to the 5' RACE reads. The sample yields 1.5 million to 2 million distinct CDR3 sequences, around 35% seen once. Input material: blood. The origin of the receptors is a woman aged 25 to 45 in good health.

Comment on this clonotype: Since a much larger clone is just one base distant, this may be a read error. Here the CDR3 DNA reads TGCAGCGTTGTCGGAGGGCTGAGCTCCTACAAGGAGCAGTTCTTC. Amino acids: CSVVGGLSSYKEQFF. V usage is TRBV29-1 and J usage is TRBJ2-1; D is possibly TRBD2 (6 bases). CDR1 and CDR2 from the germline V gene are SQVTM and ANQGSEA. The CDR3 loop spans 15 amino acids.

The table lists this clonotype with a few counts. This chain connects TRBV20-1 to TRBJ1-2; perhaps TRBD1 as D (5 bases). Trimming removed 0 bases at V and 1 base at J, with 12 bases between. This CDR3 is 15 amino acids long. Germline V lookup: CDR1 DFQATT, CDR2 SNEGSKA (reference sequence). The CDR3 DNA is TGCAGTGCTAGAGATGCAAGGGGTGTTAACTATGGCTACACCTTC. Residues: CSARDARGVNYGYTF.

This clonotype was recorded many times. The chain employs TRBV20-1 and TRBJ1-2; TRBD1 matches 7 bases. The CDR3 is 12 amino acids. CDR1 is DFQATT and CDR2 is SNEGSKA in the germline V gene (reference sequence). Trimming removed 6 bases from V and 4 bases from J; junction bases left unmatched: 5. For the CDR3, the DNA is TGCAGTGCCCCGGACAGGATCTATGGCTACACCTTC. Amino acids: CSAPDRIYGYTF.

In DNA form, the CDR3 reads TGCAGCGTTGAAAGGCGGACGAACACTGAAGCTTTCTTT. It specifies CSVERRTNTEAFF. J is TRBJ1-1 and V is TRBV29-1, with unresolved D. Germline-derived CDR1 and CDR2 are SQVTM and ANQGSEA. CDR3 size: 13 residues. V lost 2 bases to trimming and J lost 1 base, with 8 bases between them.

V is TRBV4-1 and J is TRBJ2-7; tentatively, D is TRBD2 (5 bases). V dropped 1 base and J dropped 4 bases, with 17 bases sitting between them. The CDR3 loop spans 16 amino acids. Germline V lookup: CDR1 MGHRA, CDR2 YSYEKL. The CDR3 sequence is CASSQVQAATIYEQYF. Written as DNA, the CDR3 is TGCGCCAGCAGCCAAGTTCAAGCGGCAACGATTTACGAGCAGTACTTC.

This clonotype was counted a few times. This chain joins TRBV6-5 and TRBJ2-7, with 11 bases matching TRBD1. With 6 bases clipped from V and 2 bases from J, the junction kept 3 bases outside the gene matches. This CDR3 contains 14 residues. Germline V lookup: CDR1 MNHEY, CDR2 SVGAGI. Here the CDR3 reads CASRMGQGAYEQYF. Written as DNA, the CDR3 is TGTGCCAGCAGGATGGGACAGGGGGCCTACGAGCAGTACTTC.

This clonotype showed up just a few times. The chain employs TRBV20-1 and TRBJ2-3, with 11 bases identical to TRBD2. The CDR3 has 14 amino acids. Germline loops: CDR1 DFQATT, CDR2 SNEGSKA (reference sequence). The V and J ends lost 2 bases and 3 bases, in that order; junction bases with no gene match: 1. CDR3 residues: CSARPSGGTDTQYF. CDR3 sequence (DNA): TGCAGTGCTAGACCTAGCGGGGGGACAGATACGCAGTATTTT.

This chain connects TRBV4-1 to TRBJ1-1, with a possible D match to TRBD1 (5 bases). The CDR3 spans 12 residues. The germline CDR1 and CDR2 sequences are MGHRA and YSYEKL. The germline V and J ends were trimmed by 11 bases and 7 bases, with 17 bases remaining between them. CDR3 loop: CAASRGGGEAFF. CDR3 bases: TGCGCCGCCAGTCGGGGCGGCGGTGAAGCTTTCTTT.

The chain carries TRBV12-3 or TRBV12-4 and TRBJ2-1; D perhaps matches TRBD2 (7 bases). V gave up 6 bases and J gave up 5 bases, with 17 bases separating them. The CDR3 sequence is 15 residues long. The CDR3 DNA reads as TGTGCCAGCAGGGAGGGGGGGGGCAGCAACAATGAGCAGTTCTTC. Protein product: CASREGGGSNNEQFF.

This clonotype has just a few counts. V usage is TRBV10-3 and J usage is TRBJ1-2; D is uncertain. V dropped 3 bases and J dropped 6 bases, with 11 bases sitting between them. Germline lookup yields CDR1 ENHRY and CDR2 SYGVKD. CDR3 length: 13 residues. The CDR3 protein is CAISDREGNGYTF. DNA for the CDR3: TGTGCCATCAGTGACCGGGAAGGGAATGGCTACACCTTC.

This clonotype has just one count. At one end the junction does not follow the germline gene, possibly because of a read error. In DNA, the CDR3 is TGTGCCAGCAGTTCCGGGACAGGGAGGGCTGGGGTCAACGTCCTGACTTTC. Its protein product is CASSSGTGRAGVNVLTF. This chain uses TRBV2 with TRBJ2-6, with 9 bases lining up with TRBD1. Germline CDR1 is SNHLY and CDR2 is FYNNEI. CDR3 length equals 17 residues.

The chain uses TRBV7-2 and TRBJ2-1; D not resolved. The germline gives CDR1 SGHTA, CDR2 FQGNSA. The CDR3 consists of 13 residues. V lost 2 bases and J 10 bases, leaving 12 bases between the germline ends. CDR3 nucleotides: TGTGCCAGCAGCTTACCGAAGCAAAGGGAGCAGTTCTTC. Translating gives CASSLPKQREQFF.

V and J are TRBV20-1 and TRBJ2-5; D unclear. Trimming shortened V by 7 bases and J by 1 base, and 10 bases separated the two germline ends. Germline V gene sequence: CDR1 DFQATT, CDR2 SNEGSKA (reference sequence). The CDR3 contains 12 residues. Here the CDR3 reads CSGLGSQETQYF. In DNA form, the CDR3 reads TGCAGTGGATTAGGTAGCCAAGAGACCCAGTACTTC.

This clonotype has just a few counts. The chain links TRBV4-2 to TRBJ1-2; possibly TRBD1 for D (5 bases). Trimming removed 4 bases at V and 5 bases at J, with 14 bases between. CDR3 size: 14 residues. CDR1 and CDR2 from the germline V gene are LGHNA and YNFKEQ. Written as DNA, the CDR3 is TGTGCCAGCAGCCCTGAACAGACAGAGTATGGCTACACCTTC. This gives the protein CASSPEQTEYGYTF.

This rearrangement joins TRBV20-1 to TRBJ2-1, with 11 bases identical to TRBD2. J gave up 9 bases and V 3 bases, and 7 bases lay outside the gene matches. CDR1 and CDR2 (germline): DFQATT, SNEGSKA (reference sequence). The CDR3 contains 14 residues. CDR3 sequence: CSARISGGAGEQFF. CDR3 DNA: TGCAGTGCTAGGATTAGCGGGGGGGCTGGTGAGCAGTTCTTC.

V usage is TRBV28 and J usage is TRBJ2-3; D uncertain. Germline V gives CDR1 MDHEN, CDR2 SYDVKM. The length of the CDR3 is 16 residues. Trimming stripped 6 bases from V and 0 bases from J, with 16 bases between. The CDR3 DNA reads as TGTGCCAGCAGCGAGAGACTTCCAACTAGCACAGATACGCAGTATTTT. It yields the protein CASSERLPTSTDTQYF.

This rearrangement joins TRBV7-3 to TRBJ2-1; D unresolved. The germline CDR1 and CDR2 sequences are SGHTA and FQGTGA. Trimming removed 2 bases from V and 9 bases from J, with 11 bases in between. This CDR3 has 13 amino acids. The CDR3 bases are TGTGCCAGCAGCTTAGTATCTGGTGGTGAGCAGTTCTTC. It codes for CASSLVSGGEQFF.

This clonotype was found a few times. The chain carries TRBV6-1 and TRBJ1-2, with TRBD1 identical over 9 bases. The CDR3 contains 15 residues. Germline CDR1 reads MNHNS; CDR2 reads SASEGT. V lost 4 bases and J lost 6; bases outside the gene matches: 9. For the CDR3, the DNA is TGTGCCAGCAGTGGGACAGGGGTTAGACTCCATGGCTACACCTTC. Translating gives CASSGTGVRLHGYTF.

This clonotype was observed many times. The chain uses TRBV11-1 and TRBJ2-1, with 8 positions matching TRBD1. V trimming: 5 bases; J trimming: 0 bases; junction bases outside the gene matches: 9. CDR3 size: 17 residues. Per germline, CDR1 SGHAT and CDR2 FQDESV (reference sequence). The CDR3 DNA reads as TGTGCCAGCAGCGAACCCCGGGACAGGAGCTCCTACAATGAGCAGTTCTTC. Residues: CASSEPRDRSSYNEQFF.

Remarks on this clonotype: The CDR3 carries no conserved terminal phenylalanine or tryptophan, so it likely arises from a read error. The rearrangement links TRBV11-3 to TRBJ2-1, with 7 bases lining up with TRBD2. Germline V gives CDR1 SGHNT, CDR2 YENEEA. J lost 9 bases, V lost 5 bases, and 4 bases had no gene match. The CDR3 consists of 12 residues. The CDR3 sequence is CASSGGGAEQFS. For the CDR3, the DNA is TGTGCCAGCAGCGGGGGGGGAGCTGAGCAGTTCTCC.

This clonotype was recorded many times. V gene TRBV7-9 combines with J gene TRBJ2-1; TRBD2 aligns across 10 bases. This CDR3 is built from 16 residues. Trimming took 3 bases from V and 6 from J; bases not matched to a gene: 8. Germline-derived CDR1 and CDR2 are SEHNR and FQNEAQ (reference sequence). CDR3 residues: CASSLLAGAVGNEQFF. In nucleotides, the CDR3 is TGTGCCAGCAGCTTGCTAGCGGGAGCGGTGGGCAATGAGCAGTTCTTC.

This clonotype was counted between two and nine times. The rearrangement uses TRBV20-1 and TRBJ2-1, with 8 nucleotides matching TRBD2. The CDR3 is made up of 15 amino acids. Germline-derived CDR1 and CDR2 are DFQATT and SNEGSKA (reference sequence). V lost 0 bases to trimming and J lost 7 bases; unmatched junction nucleotides: 8. In DNA form, the CDR3 reads TGCAGTGCTAGAGATCTGAATAGCGGGATTAATGAGCAGTTCTTC. This sequence encodes CSARDLNSGINEQFF.

This chain uses TRBV9 with TRBJ1-3; D remains ambiguous. The CDR3 sequence is 15 residues long. The V gene's germline CDR1 is SGDLS and CDR2 YYNGEE. Trimming left V 0 bases short and J 0 bases short, with 7 bases between. This chain's CDR3 is CASSVGRRSGNTIYF. The CDR3 bases are TGTGCCAGCAGCGTAGGCCGCCGCTCTGGAAACACCATATATTTT.

There are many counts of this clonotype. The chain uses TRBV5-1 and TRBJ2-1; D gene unclear. The germline V and J ends were trimmed by 0 bases and 6 bases, with 10 bases remaining between them. This CDR3 is 14 amino acids long. Germline loops: CDR1 SGHRS, CDR2 YFSETQ. The CDR3 DNA is TGCGCCAGCAGCTTGGAGGGATTCGGCAATGAGCAGTTCTTC. Amino acids: CASSLEGFGNEQFF.

This clonotype was counted many times. V is TRBV29-1 and J is TRBJ2-7, with unresolved D. Germline values: CDR1 SQVTM, CDR2 ANQGSEA. The CDR3 is 10 amino acids. The V end lost 7 bases, the J end lost 5 bases, and 9 bases lay between the germline ends. The CDR3 loop reads CSAWVDEQYF. As DNA, the CDR3 is TGCAGCGCATGGGTAGACGAGCAGTACTTC.

This clonotype was counted between two and nine times. The chain recombines TRBV7-6 with TRBJ2-7; perhaps TRBD1 as D (6 bases). Germline loops: CDR1 SGHVS, CDR2 FNYEAQ. The CDR3 contains 15 residues. V shed 5 bases and J shed 3 bases, with 17 bases lying between them. DNA of the CDR3: TGTGCCAGCAGCCTTATTGTTTACAGGGTCTACGAGCAGTACTTC. It translates to CASSLIVYRVYEQYF.

This clonotype has just a few counts. The chain links TRBV10-3 to TRBJ1-5, with 7 bases aligning to TRBD1. After removal of 11 bases from V and 6 bases from J, the junction contained 10 bases not matched to a gene. The length of the CDR3 is 13 residues. The germline V gene has CDR1 ENHRY and CDR2 SYGVKD. The CDR3 DNA sequence: TGTGCCTCCCAGGGGGGTTTTCTTCAGCCCCAGCATTTT. This translates into CASQGGFLQPQHF.